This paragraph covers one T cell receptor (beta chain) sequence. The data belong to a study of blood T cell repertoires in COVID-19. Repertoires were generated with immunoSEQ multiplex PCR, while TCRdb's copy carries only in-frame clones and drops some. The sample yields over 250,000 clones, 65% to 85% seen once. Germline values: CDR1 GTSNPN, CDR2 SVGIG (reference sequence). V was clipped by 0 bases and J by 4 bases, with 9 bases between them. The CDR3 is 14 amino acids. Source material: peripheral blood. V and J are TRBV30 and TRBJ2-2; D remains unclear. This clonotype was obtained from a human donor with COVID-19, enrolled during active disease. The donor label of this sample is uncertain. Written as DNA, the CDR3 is TGTGCCTGGAGTGTTGGGCTCCCCACCGGGGAGCTGTTTTTT. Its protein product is CAWSVGLPTGELFF.